The 19 T cell receptor gamma chains presented below share a single source sample, sequenced in a study of gamma delta lymphoproliferative disorders and STAT genes. TCRdb re-processed the multiplex PCR reads via CATT. The table lists over 1,500 gamma-chain clones, 20% of them singletons, with approximately 31% in the top ten. Sequencing used genomic DNA taken from PBMCs of patients and controls. Sequencing was performed on blood. The receptors derive from a human donor in good health.

By share, this clone counts as medium-sized. The V gene is TRGV4, the J gene TRGJ1 or TRGJ2. Germline matching of the DNA provided the J gene here, since TCRdb leaves it blank. Germline CDR1 reads EGSTGY; CDR2 reads YDSYTSSV. V dropped 2 bases and J dropped 4; count of bases not matched to a gene: 11. CDR3 size: 15 residues. CDR3 bases: TGTGCCACCTGGGATGTGGGGAGGGAGTATTATAAGAAACTCTTT. Amino acids: CATWDVGREYYKKLF.

On this clone: This DNA translates differently at residue 8 from the TCRdb protein, which is that of a much larger clone; a read error is likely, and the protein shown is the DNA's own translation. Other DNA sequences in the sample encode the same CDR3. V gene TRGV10 was called; the J gene was not. TRGV10 has ORF status, its function being uncertain. The CDR3 length is 10 residues. CDR3 sequence reads: CAAWDGENLF. In nucleotides, the CDR3 is TGTGCTGCGTGGGATGGGGAGAATCTCTTT.

The chain recombines TRGV2 with TRGJ1 or TRGJ2. TCRdb carries no J gene annotation; the J gene was assigned here by matching the DNA with germline. The CDR3 runs to 15 residues. Germline V lookup: CDR1 EGSNGY, CDR2 YDSYNSKV. J was trimmed by 4 bases and V by 0 bases; bases with no gene match: 9. The CDR3 protein is CATWDGPRGYYKKLF. The CDR3 nucleotides read TGTGCCACCTGGGACGGGCCTCGGGGGTATTATAAGAAACTCTTT.

Sample share makes this clone large. Other DNA variants within this sample encode the same CDR3. The chain has TRGV11 and TRGJ1 or TRGJ2. The J gene is absent in TCRdb and was assigned here via DNA matching to germline. TRGV11 carries the ORF label, with uncertain function. V trimming: 4 bases; J trimming: 3 bases; junction bases outside the gene matches: 9. This CDR3 contains 15 residues. The CDR3 coding sequence is TGTGCCTGCTGGATTAGCCGCACGAGTTATTATAAGAAACTCTTT. It translates to CACWISRTSYYKKLF.

This clone was counted at least ten times. The protein given by TCRdb reflects a much larger clone and differs at residue 11 from this DNA's translation, likely from a read error; the protein shown is the DNA's translation. V gene assignment gives TRGV10, but the J gene was left uncalled. TRGV10 qualifies as an ORF whose function is uncertain. The CDR3 contains 13 residues. As DNA, the CDR3 is TGTGCTGCGTGGGGCGTAACTGGTTGGTTCAGGATATTT. Its translation: CAAWGVTGWFRIF.

In this sample, this clone turned up a few times. The mismatch at residue 4 between this DNA's translation and the TCRdb protein of a much larger clone likely reflects a read error; the protein shown is translated from the DNA. The chain recombines TRGV11 with TRGJ1 or TRGJ2. The J gene comes from matching the DNA to germline here; TCRdb lacks it. TRGV11 is annotated as an ORF whose role is uncertain. This CDR3 has 14 amino acids. CDR3 residues: CACRIRPEYYKKLF. CDR3 sequence (DNA): TGTGCCTGCCGGATTAGGCCCGAGTATTATAAGAAACTCTTT.

V usage is TRGV3 and J usage is TRGJP1. Matching the DNA to germline supplied the J gene, which TCRdb does not give. Germline CDR1 reads VTNTFY; CDR2 reads YDVSTARD (reference sequence). V shed 3 bases and J 10 bases; nucleotides not matched to a gene: 8. The CDR3 spans 13 residues. The CDR3 here is CATWDDLNWFKIF. CDR3 coding DNA: TGTGCCACCTGGGACGATCTTAATTGGTTCAAGATATTT.

This clone counts as medium-sized. Different DNA sequences within this sample yield the same CDR3. The chain joins TRGV5 to TRGJ1 or TRGJ2. Germline matching of the DNA provided the J gene here, since TCRdb leaves it blank. The germline V gene has CDR1 VINAFY and CDR2 YDVSNSKD. The CDR3 has 11 amino acids. The J segment lost 11 bases and the V segment lost 0 bases, leaving 4 bases of the junction unmatched. The CDR3 is CATWDRTEKLF. The DNA of the CDR3 is TGTGCCACCTGGGACAGGACGGAGAAACTCTTT.

Here the CDR3 reads CATWDRRGSDWIKTF. The CDR3 nucleotides read TGTGCCACCTGGGACAGGCGAGGGAGTGATTGGATCAAGACGTTT. This chain connects TRGV5 to TRGJP2. TCRdb gives no J gene; it was assigned here by matching the DNA to germline. Trimming at V came to 0 bases and at J to 5 bases, leaving 6 bases not matched to a gene. CDR1 is VINAFY and CDR2 is YDVSNSKD in the germline V gene. CDR3 length equals 15 residues.

About this clone: Because the CDR3's place on the DNA is in doubt, the DNA is left out and the CDR3 is given as listed by TCRdb. V gene assignment gives TRGV3, but the J gene was left uncalled. The CDR3 spans 18 amino acids, including both terminal residues. The germline gives CDR1 VTNTFY, CDR2 YDVSTARD (reference sequence). The CDR3 protein is CATWDTGVRNSLAVEQHF.

Turning to this clone: TCRdb pairs this DNA with a much larger clone's protein that differs at residue 10, likely a read error; the protein shown was translated from the DNA. The genes are TRGV10 and TRGJP1. TCRdb is silent on the J gene; assignment here came from matching the DNA to germline. TRGV10 is annotated as an ORF whose role is uncertain. Trimming took 8 bases from V and 7 from J; bases not matched to a gene: 17. This CDR3 spans 16 amino acids. The CDR3 DNA sequence: TGTGCTGCGTGGGATTATGTTGGGTCCGTTGGTTGGTTCAAGATATTT. Translating gives CAAWDYVGSVGWFKIF.

Regarding this clone: One junction end disagrees with the germline gene, perhaps due to a read error. As DNA, the CDR3 is TGTGCTGGCGCTTATGAGAAACTCTTT. The encoded protein is CAGAYEKLF. The chain combines TRGV10 with TRGJ1 or TRGJ2. TCRdb lists no J gene, so it was determined here by aligning the DNA to germline. TRGV10 is placed among ORFs of uncertain function. This CDR3 comprises 9 residues.

This clone is judged large. The V gene is listed as TRGV10; no J gene was called. TRGV10 is flagged as an ORF with uncertain function. The CDR3 has 9 amino acids. This CDR3 is CAAWGDKLF. CDR3 nucleotide sequence: TGTGCTGCGTGGGGGGATAAACTCTTT.

This clone rates as medium-sized. This rearrangement joins TRGV9 to TRGJ1 or TRGJ2. The J gene, not given by TCRdb, was assigned here from a germline match of the nucleotide sequence. The J segment lost 3 bases and the V segment lost 2 bases, leaving 7 bases of the junction unmatched. Germline-derived CDR1 and CDR2 are GITISATS and ISYDGTV (reference sequence). This CDR3 has 14 amino acids. CDR3 in amino acids: CALWEGCIYYKKLF. The CDR3 region has the DNA TGTGCCTTGTGGGAGGGATGTATTTATTATAAGAAACTCTTT.

This chain uses TRGV10 with TRGJP1. Here the J gene came from matching the DNA to germline, since TCRdb omits it. TRGV10 is recorded as an ORF, its role being uncertain. V dropped 8 bases and J dropped 9; count of bases not matched to a gene: 10. The CDR3 loop spans 13 amino acids. In DNA, the CDR3 is TGTGCTGCGTGGGATTCTAGCAGTTGGTTCAAGATATTT. Translation gives CAAWDSSSWFKIF.

Only a few counts were recorded for this clone. No DNA is shown, since the ends of the CDR3 on it are uncertain; the CDR3 is the one TCRdb lists. The V gene is listed as TRGV2; no J gene was called. Ends included, the CDR3 has 18 residues. CDR1 is EGSNGY, CDR2 YDSYNSKV, per germline. This CDR3 is CATWDGSGGNSLAVEQHF.

Many counts were recorded for this clone. The J gene is TRGJ1 or TRGJ2, the V gene TRGV4. In the absence of a J gene in TCRdb, the DNA was matched to germline to assign it here. Germline V lookup: CDR1 EGSTGY, CDR2 YDSYTSSV. The trim removed 9 bases at V and 3 bases at J, leaving 2 bases unmatched. The CDR3 spans 10 residues. Written as DNA, the CDR3 is TGTGCCACCCGTTATTATAAGAAACTCTTT. It is translated as CATRYYKKLF.

This clone counts as large (0.1 to 1%). The DNA for the CDR3 is TGTGCCACCTGGGTTTCATATTCTTATTATAAGAAACTCTTT. Protein sequence: CATWVSYSYYKKLF. The chain links TRGV4 to TRGJ1 or TRGJ2. The J gene, absent from TCRdb, was called here by matching the DNA to germline. V was clipped by 5 bases and J by 3 bases; unmatched bases: 10. The CDR3 sequence is 14 residues long. Per the germline V gene, CDR1 is EGSTGY and CDR2 is YDSYTSSV.

On this clone itself: A single base is all that separates this from a far larger clone, so a read error is likely. Because the CDR3's place on the DNA is in doubt, the DNA is left out and the CDR3 is given as listed by TCRdb. Other DNA sequences in the sample encode the same CDR3. The V gene is TRGV11; the J gene was not called. TRGV11 is an ORF for which the function is uncertain. 18 amino acids form the CDR3, both terminal residues included. CDR3 sequence: CTTVPAGLGARSDWIKTF.